This T cell receptor beta chain was retrieved from a study of T cell repertoires in cytomegalovirus infection. Study-wide context: Public signatures in TCR beta pointed to CMV infection and matching HLA type. Study-level findings and limits: HLA-C-restricted CMV-specific TCR beta clonotypes prevailed in the ex vivo response. Cumulative public TCR beta family frequency identified carriers of CMV plus the relevant HLA.

Each CDR3 protein is one row after TCRdb ran MiXCR on the reads. Among under 850,000 distinct CDR3 sequences, about 40% were seen once, and the ten largest hold under 3.5%. CDR1 is SEHNR and CDR2 is FQNEAQ in the germline V gene (reference sequence). The CDR3 length is 14 residues. V was clipped by 1 base and J by 8 bases, with 12 bases between them. Note on this clonotype: Its antigen is currently unknown. This could be a read error, since a much larger clone is one nucleotide away.

Sequencing was done on a sample of PBMCs. This receptor was identified in a human donor in good health (CMV status not recorded). Some clones in this sample may be carry-over from other donors' samples. J is TRBJ1-3 and V is TRBV7-9, with D hard to call. The CDR3 protein is CASSLEGVFDTIYF. The DNA for the CDR3 is TGTGCCAGCAGCTTAGAGGGTGTCTTTGACACCATATATTTT.